A single sample is the source of the 30 T cell receptor beta chains below, sequenced in a study of T cells in Graves' hyperthyroidism and ophthalmopathy. RNA transcripts gave rise to amplified TCR beta CDR3 regions. HTBI primers were used for first-round RT-PCR of the TCR CDR3. MiXCR, applied by TCRdb to the multiplex PCR reads, yields one record per CDR3 protein. The sample has under 700,000 distinct CDR3 sequences, approximately 16% seen once. Sequencing was carried out using blood. These receptors came from a young woman with Graves' hyperthyroidism.

This clonotype was seen ten or more times. The chain links TRBV7-3 to TRBJ1-6, with a weak D call TRBD1 (5 bases). Deletions cut 3 bases from V and 3 bases from J, with 6 bases between. Germline lookup yields CDR1 SGHTA and CDR2 FQGTGA. The CDR3 has 14 residues. The DNA of the CDR3 is TGTGCCAGCAGCTTGGGGGACTATAATTCACCCCTCCACTTT. It codes for CASSLGDYNSPLHF.

This clonotype showed up just a few times. J is TRBJ2-1 and V is TRBV7-9; 8 bases align to TRBD2. Trimming removed 3 bases from V and 5 bases from J; junction bases left unmatched: 6. The CDR3 runs to 15 residues. Germline-derived CDR1 and CDR2 are SEHNR and FQNEAQ (reference sequence). This CDR3 reads CASSLLAGSDNEQFF. In DNA, the CDR3 is TGTGCCAGCAGCTTGCTAGCGGGCTCTGACAATGAGCAGTTCTTC.

This clonotype was detected only a few times. The chain recombines TRBV18 with TRBJ1-4, with a tentative D call TRBD1 (5 bases). The CDR3 spans 15 residues. CDR1 is KGHSH, CDR2 LQKENI, per germline. With 2 bases removed from V and 7 bases from J, the gap between germline ends came to 14 bases. CDR3 in amino acids: CASSPSETRGEKLFF. The CDR3 nucleotides read TGTGCCAGCTCACCATCTGAAACGAGGGGTGAAAAACTGTTTTTT.

This clonotype was found many times. This chain joins TRBV6-2 or TRBV6-3 and TRBJ1-5; the match to TRBD1 covers 7 bases. Germline lookup yields CDR1 MNHEY and CDR2 SVGEGT. The junction had 11 bases not matched to a gene; V was cut back by 6 bases and J by 3 bases. This CDR3 is built from 16 residues. DNA of the CDR3: TGTGCCAGCAGATCAGACAGGGACGAGAACAATCAGCCCCAGCATTTT. Protein: CASRSDRDENNQPQHF.

Many counts were recorded for this clonotype. The chain links TRBV20-1 to TRBJ2-1; 9 nucleotides align to TRBD2. With 3 bases clipped from V and 6 bases from J, the junction kept 6 bases outside the gene matches. The length of the CDR3 is 14 residues. CDR1 DFQATT and CDR2 SNEGSKA come from the germline V gene (reference sequence). This CDR3 is CSASVVAGVNEQFF. CDR3 coding DNA: TGCAGTGCTAGTGTTGTAGCGGGAGTCAATGAGCAGTTCTTC.

This clonotype was seen at least ten times. This chain connects TRBV12-3 or TRBV12-4 to TRBJ2-2, with 9 bases that match TRBD1. The CDR3 is 16 amino acids. V gave up 5 bases and J gave up 1 base; unmatched junction bases: 5. The CDR3 loop reads CASSHSGQGNTGELFF. DNA for the CDR3: TGTGCCAGCAGTCACTCGGGACAGGGGAACACCGGGGAGCTGTTTTTT.

In its sample, this clonotype was seen a few times. The rearrangement joins TRBV11-3 to TRBJ1-3; D call uncertain. The CDR3 runs to 15 residues. The germline V and J ends were trimmed by 5 bases and 2 bases, with 13 bases remaining between them. Germline V gene sequence: CDR1 SGHNT, CDR2 YENEEA. CDR3 loop: CASSISRPPGNTIYF. In DNA, the CDR3 is TGTGCCAGCAGCATCTCCAGGCCCCCTGGAAACACCATATATTTT.

In its sample, this clonotype was seen a few times. Here the CDR3 omits its conserved ending phenylalanine or tryptophan, so a read error is the likely source. The chain has TRBV11-2 and TRBJ2-3, with D possibly TRBD1 on 6 matching bases. The CDR3 has 14 residues. Trimming left V 5 bases short and J 0 bases short, with 9 bases between. In germline, CDR1 is SGHAT, CDR2 FQNNGV. CDR3 in DNA: TGTGCCAGCAGCCGGACAGTGAGCACAGATACGCAGTATCTT. Translated: CASSRTVSTDTQYL.

This clonotype has ten or more counts. V and J are TRBV28 and TRBJ2-7, with D uncertain. Germline CDR1 MDHEN, CDR2 SYDVKM. With 6 bases removed from V and 3 bases from J, the gap between germline ends came to 12 bases. This CDR3 spans 13 amino acids. The CDR3, as DNA: TGTGCCAGCAGAACAGTCCGGAACTACGAGCAGTACTTC. Translated, it gives CASRTVRNYEQYF.

This clonotype was counted at least ten times. The genes are TRBV10-3 and TRBJ2-1; TRBD2 might be the D (6 bases). Looked up from germline, CDR1 is ENHRY and CDR2 is SYGVKD. This CDR3 is built from 14 residues. Trimming removed 6 bases from V and 6 bases from J, with 15 bases in between. CDR3 in amino acids: CAIRRDSRVNEQFF. Here the CDR3 DNA reads TGTGCCATCAGGCGGGACTCTCGGGTCAATGAGCAGTTCTTC.

This clonotype appeared many times. The chain has TRBV2 and TRBJ2-3; 7 nucleotides line up with TRBD2. V dropped 7 bases and J dropped 0; count of bases not matched to a gene: 4. Germline V gene lookup returns CDR1 SNHLY and CDR2 FYNNEI. This CDR3 is built from 14 residues. CDR3 nucleotide sequence: TGTGCCAGCACCCCGGGAGGAAGCACAGATACGCAGTATTTT. As protein: CASTPGGSTDTQYF.

This clonotype was counted between two and nine times. The chain combines TRBV27 with TRBJ2-5, with 13 bases fitting TRBD2. The germline CDR1 and CDR2 sequences are MNHEY and SMNVEV (reference sequence). V was pared by 3 bases and J by 1 base, with 5 bases of the junction left unmatched. The CDR3 is 17 amino acids. CDR3 protein: CASSFTGLAGRQETQYF. CDR3 coding DNA: TGTGCCAGCAGTTTCACGGGACTAGCGGGACGCCAAGAGACCCAGTACTTC.

The CDR3 DNA reads TGCAGCGCGCGCAGCGGGACCGCCAGCTCCTACGAGCAGTACTTC. It translates to CSARSGTASSYEQYF. This rearrangement joins TRBV29-1 to TRBJ2-7, with TRBD2 identical over 7 bases. The length of the CDR3 is 15 residues. The ends lost 7 bases at V and 0 bases at J; junction bases unmatched: 12. CDR1 SQVTM and CDR2 ANQGSEA come from the germline V gene.

This clonotype was counted at least ten times. The chain couples TRBV9 to TRBJ1-1; possibly TRBD1 for D (6 bases). CDR1 and CDR2 from the germline V gene are SGDLS and YYNGEE. V dropped 1 base and J dropped 3 bases, with 13 bases sitting between them. The CDR3 runs to 15 residues. As DNA, the CDR3 is TGTGCCAGCAGCGTAAAGTCCCAGGGGTACACTGAAGCTTTCTTT. This sequence encodes CASSVKSQGYTEAFF.

Points on this clonotype: Just one base apart from a much larger clone, this may be a read error. V is TRBV24-1 and J is TRBJ2-7, with TRBD1 matching over 7 bases. Germline values: CDR1 KGHDR, CDR2 SFDVKD. V lost 4 bases and J lost 3; bases outside the gene matches: 11. The CDR3 consists of 16 residues. The CDR3 sequence is CATSDMDRRSFYEQYF. CDR3 DNA sequence: TGTGCCACCAGTGACATGGACAGGAGGAGCTTCTACGAGCAGTACTTC.

In its sample, this clonotype was seen many times. This chain uses TRBV7-9 with TRBJ1-1; 9 nucleotides agree with TRBD1. Unmatched junction bases numbered 4, after V lost 3 bases and J lost 5 bases. Germline V CDR1 and CDR2: SEHNR, FQNEAQ (reference sequence). The CDR3 contains 14 residues. The CDR3 sequence: CASSFTGGSTEAFF. In DNA form, the CDR3 reads TGTGCCAGCAGCTTTACAGGGGGCAGTACTGAAGCTTTCTTT.

This clonotype was detected many times. The chain uses TRBV12-3 or TRBV12-4 and TRBJ1-5; D remains unclear. The CDR3 totals 14 residues. Trimming pared 2 bases from V and 0 bases from J, leaving 5 bases between. The CDR3 nucleotides read TGTGCCAGCAGTTTACAGTATAGCAATCAGCCCCAGCATTTT. Translation gives CASSLQYSNQPQHF.

This rearrangement joins TRBV28 to TRBJ1-5, with a weak D call TRBD1 (5 bases). Germline V gene lookup returns CDR1 MDHEN and CDR2 SYDVKM. CDR3 length: 15 amino acids. V lost 3 bases, J lost 2 bases, and 11 bases lay in between. The CDR3 region is CASSFGGGGNQPQHF. The CDR3 nucleotides are TGTGCCAGCAGTTTCGGGGGGGGTGGCAATCAGCCCCAGCATTTT.

For this clonotype: Being one base from a much bigger clone, this may be a read error. V gene TRBV11-1 combines with J gene TRBJ2-7; the match to TRBD2 covers 10 bases. The CDR3 is 16 amino acids. With 5 bases clipped from V and 0 bases from J, the junction kept 7 bases outside the gene matches. Germline-derived CDR1 and CDR2 are SGHAT and FQDESV (reference sequence). CDR3 DNA sequence: TGTGCCAGCAGCGACACCGGGACTAGCGCCTCCTACGAGCAGTACTTC. It translates to CASSDTGTSASYEQYF.

There are many counts of this clonotype. The rearrangement links TRBV2 to TRBJ2-1; D is unclear. From germline, CDR1 is SNHLY and CDR2 FYNNEI. Deletions cut 6 bases from V and 4 bases from J, with 10 bases between. The CDR3 runs 13 residues. DNA of the CDR3: TGTGCCAGCAGGGCCAGCTCTTACAATGAGCAGTTCTTC. Residues: CASRASSYNEQFF. The full variable domain, with the rest looked up from reference TRBV2 and TRBJ2-1, is EPEVTQTPSHQVTQMGQEVILRCVPISNHLYFYWYRQILGQKVEFLVSFYNNEISEKSEIFDDQFSVERPDGSNFTLKIRSTKLEDSAMYFCASRASSYNEQFFGPGTRLTVL.

This clonotype appeared a single time. V is TRBV2 and J is TRBJ2-1, with 12 nucleotides matching TRBD2. From germline, CDR1 is SNHLY and CDR2 FYNNEI. The CDR3 is 16 residues long. After removal of 6 bases from V and 5 bases from J, the junction contained 8 bases not matched to a gene. Here the CDR3 DNA reads TGTGCCAGCAGCCAAATGGGACTAGCGGGCAACAATGAGCAGTTCTTC. Protein sequence: CASSQMGLAGNNEQFF.

In its sample, this clonotype was seen many times. The chain couples TRBV19 to TRBJ1-2, with a possible D match to TRBD1 (6 bases). The CDR3 loop spans 14 amino acids. Trimming pared 3 bases from V and 0 bases from J, leaving 8 bases between. Germline CDR1 reads LNHDA; CDR2 reads SQIVND (reference sequence). CDR3 protein: CASSMDRANYGYTF. Here the CDR3 DNA reads TGTGCCAGTAGTATGGACAGAGCTAACTATGGCTACACCTTC.

This clonotype has at least ten counts. This chain joins TRBV11-1 and TRBJ2-1, with 7 bases matching TRBD1. The germline CDR1 and CDR2 sequences are SGHAT and FQDESV (reference sequence). V lost 2 bases and J lost 5; bases outside the gene matches: 6. The CDR3 has 15 residues. The CDR3, as DNA: TGTGCCAGCAGCTTATCCGGGACAGTCAACAATGAGCAGTTCTTC. Protein product: CASSLSGTVNNEQFF.

This clonotype was recorded at least ten times. This chain links TRBV20-1 with TRBJ2-1; possible D gene TRBD1, 5 bases. Trimming removed 3 bases from V and 5 bases from J, with 20 bases in between. Germline assignment: CDR1 DFQATT and CDR2 SNEGSKA (reference sequence). The CDR3 consists of 16 residues. This CDR3 reads CSASSMVAGWHNEQFF. As DNA, the CDR3 is TGCAGTGCTAGTTCTATGGTGGCAGGGTGGCACAATGAGCAGTTCTTC.

V and J are TRBV5-1 and TRBJ1-6, with no clear D. With 0 bases removed from V and 9 bases from J, the gap between germline ends came to 13 bases. The CDR3 is 15 amino acids. The germline gives CDR1 SGHRS, CDR2 YFSETQ. CDR3 coding DNA: TGCGCCAGCAGCTTGGAATCTGGGGAGGGTTCACCCCTCCACTTT. Translating gives CASSLESGEGSPLHF.

The chain carries TRBV10-3 and TRBJ1-4, with D uncertain. V lost 4 bases, J lost 0 bases, and 9 bases lay in between. CDR1 is ENHRY, CDR2 SYGVKD, per germline. CDR3 size: 15 residues. CDR3 DNA: TGTGCCATCAGTGGAGACGGTGCAACTAATGAAAAACTGTTTTTT. Residues: CAISGDGATNEKLFF.

The chain links TRBV28 to TRBJ1-1, with D unresolved. V was shortened by 7 bases and J by 4 bases, with 13 bases between the two germline ends. This CDR3 is built from 13 residues. In germline, CDR1 is MDHEN, CDR2 SYDVKM. The CDR3 protein is CASTLGRGTEAFF. The DNA for the CDR3 is TGTGCCAGCACCCTAGGACGAGGCACTGAAGCTTTCTTT. The whole variable domain, filled in from reference TRBV28 and TRBJ1-1, reads DVKVTQSSRYLVKRTGEKVFLECVQDMDHENMFWYRQDPGLGLRLIYFSYDVKMKEKGDIPEGYSVSREKKERFSLILESASTNQTSMYLCASTLGRGTEAFFGQGTRLTVV.

This clonotype turned up a few times. CDR3 sequence reads: CASSKMEGNEQFF. DNA of the CDR3: TGCGCCAGCAGCAAGATGGAGGGCAATGAGCAGTTCTTC. V gene TRBV4-1 combines with J gene TRBJ2-1; D may be TRBD2 (6 bases). With 5 bases removed from V and 6 bases from J, the gap between germline ends came to 11 bases. The germline CDR1 and CDR2 sequences are MGHRA and YSYEKL. The CDR3 length is 13 residues.

Concerning this clonotype itself: This sequence may be a read error, since a much larger clone differs from it by one base. The rearrangement uses TRBV7-2 and TRBJ2-3, with 10 bases fitting TRBD2. The CDR3 is 15 amino acids. Germline values: CDR1 SGHTA, CDR2 FQGNSA. CDR3 residues: CVSSPQRGGRNTQYF. In nucleotides, the CDR3 is TGTGTCAGCAGCCCTCAGCGGGGGGGCCGGAATACGCAGTATTTT.

For this clonotype: This may be a read error, as it is one base from a much larger clone. The rearrangement uses TRBV27 and TRBJ2-1, with 7 positions matching TRBD1. From germline, CDR1 is MNHEY and CDR2 SMNVEV (reference sequence). J was trimmed by 10 bases and V by 3 bases; bases with no gene match: 6. This CDR3 has 13 amino acids. The CDR3 spells CASSFEGAYEQFF. DNA for the CDR3: TGTGCCAGCAGTTTTGAGGGGGCCTACGAGCAGTTCTTC.